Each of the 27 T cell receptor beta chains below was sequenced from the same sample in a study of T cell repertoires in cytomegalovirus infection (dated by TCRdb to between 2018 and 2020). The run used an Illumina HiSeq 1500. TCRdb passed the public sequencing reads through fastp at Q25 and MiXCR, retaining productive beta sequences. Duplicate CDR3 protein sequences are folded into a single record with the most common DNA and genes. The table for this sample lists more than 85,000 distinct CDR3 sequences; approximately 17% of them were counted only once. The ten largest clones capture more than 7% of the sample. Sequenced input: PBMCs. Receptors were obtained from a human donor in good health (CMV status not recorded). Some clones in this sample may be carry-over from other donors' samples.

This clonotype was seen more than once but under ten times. The CDR3 nucleotides are TGTGCCATCAGGGACATAGTGGGCTATGGCTACACCTTC. Translating it yields CAIRDIVGYGYTF. The chain has TRBV10-3 and TRBJ1-2; D is perhaps TRBD1 (5 bases). V was clipped by 6 bases and J by 4 bases, with 12 bases between them. This CDR3 is built from 13 residues. In germline, CDR1 is ENHRY, CDR2 SYGVKD.

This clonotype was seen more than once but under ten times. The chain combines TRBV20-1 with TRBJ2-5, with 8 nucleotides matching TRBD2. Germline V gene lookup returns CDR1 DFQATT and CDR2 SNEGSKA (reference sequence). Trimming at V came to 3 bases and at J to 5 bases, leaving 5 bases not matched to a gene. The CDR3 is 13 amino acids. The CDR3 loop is CSASGGAKETQYF. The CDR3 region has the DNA TGCAGTGCTAGCGGGGGGGCAAAGGAGACCCAGTACTTC.

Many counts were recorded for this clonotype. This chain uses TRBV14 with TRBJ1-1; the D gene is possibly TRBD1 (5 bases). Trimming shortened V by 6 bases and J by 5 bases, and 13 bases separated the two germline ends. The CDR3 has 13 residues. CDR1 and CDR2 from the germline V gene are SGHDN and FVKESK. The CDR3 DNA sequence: TGTGCCAGCAGAGCCAGGGATTGGACTGAAGCTTTCTTT. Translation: CASRARDWTEAFF.

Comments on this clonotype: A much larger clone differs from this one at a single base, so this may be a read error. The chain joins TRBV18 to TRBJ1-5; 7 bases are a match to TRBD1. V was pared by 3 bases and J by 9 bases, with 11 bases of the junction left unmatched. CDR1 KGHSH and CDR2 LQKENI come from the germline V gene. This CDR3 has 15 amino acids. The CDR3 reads CASSPGQGVTLPQHF. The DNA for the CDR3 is TGTGCCAGCTCACCTGGGCAGGGGGTGACGCTGCCCCAGCATTTT. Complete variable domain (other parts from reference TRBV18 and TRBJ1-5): NAGVMQNPRHLVRRRGQEARLRCSPMKGHSHVYWYRQLPEEGLKFMVYLQKENIIDESGMPKERFSAEFPKEGPSILRIQQVVRGDSAAYFCASSPGQGVTLPQHFGDGTRLSIL.

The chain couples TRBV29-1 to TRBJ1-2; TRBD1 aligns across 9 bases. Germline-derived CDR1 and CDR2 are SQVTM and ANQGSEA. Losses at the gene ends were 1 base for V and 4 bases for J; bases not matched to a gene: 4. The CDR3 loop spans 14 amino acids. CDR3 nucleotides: TGCAGCGTTGAAGGAGCGGACAGGGGCTATGGCTACACCTTC. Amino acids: CSVEGADRGYGYTF.

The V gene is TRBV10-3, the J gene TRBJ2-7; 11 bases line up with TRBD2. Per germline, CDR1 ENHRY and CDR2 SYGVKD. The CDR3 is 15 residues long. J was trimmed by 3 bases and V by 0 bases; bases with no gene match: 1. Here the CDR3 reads CAISESGTSGYEQYF. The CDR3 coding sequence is TGTGCCATCAGTGAGTCAGGGACTAGCGGCTACGAGCAGTACTTC.

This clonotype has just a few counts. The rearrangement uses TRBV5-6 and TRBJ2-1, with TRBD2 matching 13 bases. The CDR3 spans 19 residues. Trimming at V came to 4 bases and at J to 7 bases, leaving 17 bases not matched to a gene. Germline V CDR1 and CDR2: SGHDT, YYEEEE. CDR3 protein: CASSPDLILLAGGPNEQFF. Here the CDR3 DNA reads TGTGCCAGCAGCCCCGACCTGATTCTACTAGCGGGGGGGCCAAATGAGCAGTTCTTC.

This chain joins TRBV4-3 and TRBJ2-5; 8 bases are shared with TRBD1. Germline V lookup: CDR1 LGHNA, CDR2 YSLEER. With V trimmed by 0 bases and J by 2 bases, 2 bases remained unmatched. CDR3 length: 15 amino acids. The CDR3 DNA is TGCGCCAGCAGCCAAGAGGGGACAGGTCAAGAGACCCAGTACTTC. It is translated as CASSQEGTGQETQYF.

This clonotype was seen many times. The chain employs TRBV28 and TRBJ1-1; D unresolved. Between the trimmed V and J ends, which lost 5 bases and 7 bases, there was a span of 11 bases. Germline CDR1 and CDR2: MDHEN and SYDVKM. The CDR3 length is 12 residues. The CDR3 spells CASSPPGIEAFF. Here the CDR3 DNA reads TGTGCCAGCAGTCCCCCAGGCATTGAAGCTTTCTTT.

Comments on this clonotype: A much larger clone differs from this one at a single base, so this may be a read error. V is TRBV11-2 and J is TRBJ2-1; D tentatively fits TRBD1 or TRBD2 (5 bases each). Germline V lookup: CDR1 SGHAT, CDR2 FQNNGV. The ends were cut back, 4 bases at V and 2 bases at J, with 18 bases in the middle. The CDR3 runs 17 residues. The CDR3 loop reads CASSYWGYPLTYNEQFF. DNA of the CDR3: TGTGCCAGCAGCTACTGGGGGTATCCCCTTACCTACAATGAGCAGTTCTTC.

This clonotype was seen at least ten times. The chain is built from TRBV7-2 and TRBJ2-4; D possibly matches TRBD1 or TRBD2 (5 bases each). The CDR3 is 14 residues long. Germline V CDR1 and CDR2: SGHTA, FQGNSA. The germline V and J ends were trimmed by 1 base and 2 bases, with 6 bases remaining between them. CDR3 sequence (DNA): TGTGCCAGCAGCTTAGGGGGGTCCAAAAACATTCAGTACTTC. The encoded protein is CASSLGGSKNIQYF.

The CDR3 here is CASSLTPGLNTEAFF. CDR3 in DNA: TGTGCCAGCAGCTTAACCCCCGGATTGAACACTGAAGCTTTCTTT. The chain employs TRBV7-2 and TRBJ1-1; D is undetermined. The CDR3 length is 15 residues. The germline gives CDR1 SGHTA, CDR2 FQGNSA. The V end lost 2 bases, the J end lost 0 bases, and 10 bases lay between the germline ends.

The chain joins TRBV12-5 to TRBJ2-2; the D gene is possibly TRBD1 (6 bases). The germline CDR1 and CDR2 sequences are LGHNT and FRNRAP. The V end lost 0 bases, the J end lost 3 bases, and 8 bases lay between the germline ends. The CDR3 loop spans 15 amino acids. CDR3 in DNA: TGTGCTAGTGGTTTGGTACAGGGTGACACCGGGGAGCTGTTTTTT. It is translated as CASGLVQGDTGELFF.

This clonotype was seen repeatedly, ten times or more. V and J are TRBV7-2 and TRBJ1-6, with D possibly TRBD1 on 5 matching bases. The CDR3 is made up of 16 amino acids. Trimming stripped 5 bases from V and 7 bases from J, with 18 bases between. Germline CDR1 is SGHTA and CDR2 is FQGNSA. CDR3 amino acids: CASSLRPGAGNSPLHF. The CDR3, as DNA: TGTGCCAGCAGCCTCCGACCTGGGGCGGGGAATTCACCCCTCCACTTT. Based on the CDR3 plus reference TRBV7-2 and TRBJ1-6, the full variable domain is GAGVSQSPSNKVTEKGKDVELRCDPISGHTALYWYRQSLGQGLEFLIYFQGNSAPDKSGLPSDRFSAERTGGSVSTLTIQRTQQEDSAVYLCASSLRPGAGNSPLHFGNGTRLTVT.

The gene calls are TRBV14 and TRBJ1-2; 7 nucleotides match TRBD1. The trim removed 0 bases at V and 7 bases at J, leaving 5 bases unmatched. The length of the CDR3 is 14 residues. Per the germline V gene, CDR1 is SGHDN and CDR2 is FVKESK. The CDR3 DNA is TGTGCCAGCAGCCAAGAGGAGGGGGCAGGTGGCTACACCTTC. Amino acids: CASSQEEGAGGYTF. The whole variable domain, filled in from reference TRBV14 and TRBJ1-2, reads EAGVTQFPSHSVIEKGQTVTLRCDPISGHDNLYWYRRVMGKEIKFLLHFVKESKQDESGMPNNRFLAERTGGTYSTLKVQPAELEDSGVYFCASSQEEGAGGYTFGSGTRLTVV.

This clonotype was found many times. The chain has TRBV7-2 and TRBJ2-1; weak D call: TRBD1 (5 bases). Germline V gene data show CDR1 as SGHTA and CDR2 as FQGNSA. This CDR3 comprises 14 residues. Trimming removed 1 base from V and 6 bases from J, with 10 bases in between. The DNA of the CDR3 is TGTGCCAGCAGCTTAGGCAGGGCGACCAATGAGCAGTTCTTC. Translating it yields CASSLGRATNEQFF.

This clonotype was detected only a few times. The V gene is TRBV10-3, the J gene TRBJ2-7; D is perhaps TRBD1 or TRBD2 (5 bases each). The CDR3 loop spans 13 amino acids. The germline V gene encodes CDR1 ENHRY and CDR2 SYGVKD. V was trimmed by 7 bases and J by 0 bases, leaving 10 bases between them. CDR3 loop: CAIMGRSSYEQYF. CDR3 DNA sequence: TGTGCCATCATGGGACGGAGCTCCTACGAGCAGTACTTC.

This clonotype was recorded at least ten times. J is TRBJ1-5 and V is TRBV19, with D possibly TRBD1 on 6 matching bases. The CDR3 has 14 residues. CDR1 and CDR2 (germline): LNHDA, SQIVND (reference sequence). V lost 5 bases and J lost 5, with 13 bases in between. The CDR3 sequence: CASSPTRGHQPQHF. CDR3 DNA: TGTGCCAGTAGTCCCACCCGGGGGCATCAGCCCCAGCATTTT. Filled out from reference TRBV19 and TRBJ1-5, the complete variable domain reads DGGITQSPKYLFRKEGQNVTLSCEQNLNHDAMYWYRQDPGQGLRLIYYSQIVNDFQKGDIAEGYSVSREKKESFPLTVTSAQKNPTAFYLCASSPTRGHQPQHFGDGTRLSIL.

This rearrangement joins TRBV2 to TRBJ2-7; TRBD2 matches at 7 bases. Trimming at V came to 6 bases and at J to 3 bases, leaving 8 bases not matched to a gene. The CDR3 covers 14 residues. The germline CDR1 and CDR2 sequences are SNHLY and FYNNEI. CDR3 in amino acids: CASSSGDAFYEQYF. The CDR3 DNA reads TGTGCCAGCAGCAGCGGGGACGCCTTCTACGAGCAGTACTTC.

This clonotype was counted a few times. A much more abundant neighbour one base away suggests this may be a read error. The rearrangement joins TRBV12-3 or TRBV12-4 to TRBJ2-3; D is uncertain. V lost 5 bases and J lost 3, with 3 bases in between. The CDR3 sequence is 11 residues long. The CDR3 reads CASSKTDTQYF. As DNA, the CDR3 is TGTGCCAGCAGTAAAACAGATACGCAGTATTTT.

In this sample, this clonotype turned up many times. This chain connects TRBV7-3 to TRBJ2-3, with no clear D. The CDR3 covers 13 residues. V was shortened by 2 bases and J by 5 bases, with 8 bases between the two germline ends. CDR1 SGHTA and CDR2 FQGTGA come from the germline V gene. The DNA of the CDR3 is TGTGCCAGCAGCTTATCCCGTCTAGATACGCAGTATTTT. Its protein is CASSLSRLDTQYF.

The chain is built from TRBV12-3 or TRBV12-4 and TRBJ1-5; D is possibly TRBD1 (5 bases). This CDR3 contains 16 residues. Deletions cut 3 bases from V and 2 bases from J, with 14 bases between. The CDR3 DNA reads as TGTGCCAGCAGTTTTCGGTCGGGGGATGGCAATCAGCCCCAGCATTTT. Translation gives CASSFRSGDGNQPQHF.

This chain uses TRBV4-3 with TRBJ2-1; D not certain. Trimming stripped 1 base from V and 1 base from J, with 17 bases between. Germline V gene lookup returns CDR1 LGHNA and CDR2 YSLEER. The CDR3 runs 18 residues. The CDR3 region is CASSQGNGGSASYNEQFF. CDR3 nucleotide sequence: TGCGCCAGCAGCCAAGGGAATGGTGGTAGTGCGTCCTACAATGAGCAGTTCTTC.

The CDR3 coding sequence is TGTACCAGCAGCTTCATCGGGGGGGCCGAGCAGTACTTC. This codes for CTSSFIGGAEQYF. The V and J genes are TRBV7-2 and TRBJ2-7; 8 bases are shared with TRBD2. The ends lost 3 bases at V and 6 bases at J; junction bases unmatched: 4. Germline CDR1 and CDR2: SGHTA and FQGNSA. The CDR3 has 13 amino acids.

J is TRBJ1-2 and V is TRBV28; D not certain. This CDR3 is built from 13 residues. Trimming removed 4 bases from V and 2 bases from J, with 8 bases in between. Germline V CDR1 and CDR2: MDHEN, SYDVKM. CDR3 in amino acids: CASSSQMNYGYTF. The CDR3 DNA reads TGTGCCAGCAGTTCTCAGATGAACTATGGCTACACCTTC.

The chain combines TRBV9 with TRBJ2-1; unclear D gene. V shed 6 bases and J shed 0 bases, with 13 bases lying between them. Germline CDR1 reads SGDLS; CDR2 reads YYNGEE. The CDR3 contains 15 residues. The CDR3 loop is CASTPRASSYNEQFF. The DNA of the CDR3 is TGTGCCAGCACCCCCCGGGCGAGCTCCTACAATGAGCAGTTCTTC.

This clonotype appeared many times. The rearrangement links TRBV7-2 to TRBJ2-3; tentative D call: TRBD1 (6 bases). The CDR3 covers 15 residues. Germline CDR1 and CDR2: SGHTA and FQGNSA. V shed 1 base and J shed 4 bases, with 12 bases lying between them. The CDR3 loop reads CASSLGTEVADTQYF. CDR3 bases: TGTGCCAGCAGCTTAGGGACAGAAGTAGCAGATACGCAGTATTTT.